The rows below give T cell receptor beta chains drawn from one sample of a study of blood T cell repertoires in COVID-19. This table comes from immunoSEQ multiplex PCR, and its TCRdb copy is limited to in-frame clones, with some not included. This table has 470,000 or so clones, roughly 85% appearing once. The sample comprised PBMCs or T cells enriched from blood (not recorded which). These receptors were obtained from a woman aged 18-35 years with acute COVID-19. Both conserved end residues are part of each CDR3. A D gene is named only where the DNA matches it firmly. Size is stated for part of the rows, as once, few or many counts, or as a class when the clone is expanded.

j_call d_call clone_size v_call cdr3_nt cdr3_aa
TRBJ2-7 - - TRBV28 TGTGCCAGCAGTCGAGCGCTGGACTTCTCCTACGAGCAGTACTTC CASSRALDFSYEQYF
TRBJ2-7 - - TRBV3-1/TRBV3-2 TGTGCCAGCAGCCACGGACAGTTCGGTGGGCAGTACTTC CASSHGQFGGQYF
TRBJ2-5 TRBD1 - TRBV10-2 TGCGCCAGCAGTGAGGGACAGGGGGTAGAGACCCAGTACTTC CASSEGQGVETQYF
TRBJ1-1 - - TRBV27 TGTGCCAGCAGTTTAGTGGGGGGTATGAACACTGAAGCTTTCTTT CASSLVGGMNTEAFF
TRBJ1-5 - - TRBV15 TGTGCCACCAGCAGAGGCGGGGGCCTAGTTCAGCCCCAGCATTTT CATSRGGGLVQPQHF
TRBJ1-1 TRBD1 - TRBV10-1 TGCGCCAGCAGCAGGACAGGGGGCACTGAAGCTTTCTTT CASSRTGGTEAFF
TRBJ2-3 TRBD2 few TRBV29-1 TGCAGCGCCAGCGGGGGGGAAGATACGCAGTATTTT CSASGGEDTQYF
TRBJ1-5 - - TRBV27 TGTGCCAGCAGTTGGCAGTATAGCAATCAGCCCCAGCATTTT CASSWQYSNQPQHF
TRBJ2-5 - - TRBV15 TGTGCCACCAGCAGAGATACCCGGTCAGGGGCTGAGACCCAGTACTTC CATSRDTRSGAETQYF
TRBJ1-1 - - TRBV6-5 TGTGCCAGCATGTTAAGGGGCGCCCCACGAGCTTTCTTT CASMLRGAPRAFF
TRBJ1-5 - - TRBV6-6 TGTGCCAGCTCCCCGCAGGGGCTAGGCAATCAGCCCCAGCATTTT CASSPQGLGNQPQHF
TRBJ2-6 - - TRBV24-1 TGTGCCACCAGCCTAGGAGACGCCAACGTCCTGACTTTC CATSLGDANVLTF
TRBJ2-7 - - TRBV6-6 TGTGCCAGCAGTTACGAGACAGCTACGCCCCAGTACTTC CASSYETATPQYF
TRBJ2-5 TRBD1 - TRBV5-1 TGCGCCAGCAGCGAAACAGGGGGCGTTGAGACCCAGTACTTC CASSETGGVETQYF
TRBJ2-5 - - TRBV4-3 TGCGCCAGCAGCCTACAGGATAAGGGGGAGACCCAGTACTTC CASSLQDKGETQYF
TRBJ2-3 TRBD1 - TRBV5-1 TGCGCCAGCAGCAGGGGACAGGGGACAGATACGCAGTATTTT CASSRGQGTDTQYF
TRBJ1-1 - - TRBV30 TGTGCCTGGAGTTCACCATTGACAGAGAACACTGAAGCTTTCTTT CAWSSPLTENTEAFF
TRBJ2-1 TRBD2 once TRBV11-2 TGTGCCAGCAGGAACCTAGCGGGACCCTCCTACAATGAGCAGTTCTTC CASRNLAGPSYNEQFF
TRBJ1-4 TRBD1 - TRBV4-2 TGTGCCAGCAGCCAAGAAGGGACAGGGGTTGAAAAACTGTTTTTT CASSQEGTGVEKLFF
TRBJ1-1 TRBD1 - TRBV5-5 TGTGCCAGCAGCATAGGACAGGGACTAGCTCTGAACACTGAAGCTTTCTTT CASSIGQGLALNTEAFF
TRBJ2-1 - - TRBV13 TGTGCCAGCAGCCACCGCAGGGGAAAGGGTGCTAGCGGTCCTAGAGGCCTCAATGAGCAGTTCTTC CASSHRRGKGASGPRGLNEQFF